This T cell receptor beta chain was identified in a study of shared clonotypes between healthy human individuals. Profiling relied on immunoSEQ multiplex PCR, and the TCRdb table lists in-frame clones only, not all of them. There are around 2.1 million clones in the sample; about 92% occur only once, and roughly 1.8% lies in the top ten. Germline CDR1 and CDR2: SEHNR and FQNEAQ (reference sequence). The CDR3 length is 14 residues. Naive CD8 cells, CD45RO-negative and positively selected for CCR7, excluded terminally differentiated effector memory CD45RA+ cells. Those who donated were healthy HIV-negative adults, with no recent acute infections or vaccinations reported.

The sample taken for sequencing was naive CD8+ T cells from PBMCs. V is TRBV7-9 and J is TRBJ2-5; tentative D call: TRBD1 (6 bases). Matching the DNA end better, TRBJ2-7 makes the J call doubtful. The TCR comes from a man aged 18-30 years in good health. Some clones in this sample may be carry-over from other donors' samples. CDR3 bases: TGTGCCAGCAGCGACCGGGACATCTCCTACGAGCAGTACTTC. Translation gives CASSDRDISYEQYF.